This TCR beta chain is drawn from a study of T cells in tuberculosis. Overall study context: T cells were selected with CD1B tetramers loaded with glucose monomycolate.

Trimming left V 0 bases short and J 4 bases short, with 14 bases between. This CDR3 has 16 residues. The V gene's germline CDR1 is LNHNV and CDR2 YYDKDF (reference sequence). Thawed, overnight-rested PBMC were stained with GMM-loaded CD1B tetramer, viability dye and anti-CD3, then sorted. CD1B tetramers were loaded with Rhodococcus equi-derived C32 glucose monomycolate. TCR-alpha and TCR-beta chains were sequenced unpaired. Using immunoSEQ multiplex PCR, the repertoire was profiled, and TCRdb retains in-frame clones only, with some absent. The data show approximately 60,000 clones, approximately 81% seen once.

Specimen: CD1b-GMM tetramer-negative cells sorted from PBMCs. This chain uses TRBV15 with TRBJ2-3, with a tentative D call TRBD2 (6 bases). The source of this sequence is an adult woman with latent tuberculosis. CDR3 sequence reads: CATSREAPSAADTQYF. DNA for the CDR3: TGTGCCACCAGCAGAGAAGCGCCTAGCGCCGCAGATACGCAGTATTTT.